This passage covers 26 T cell receptor beta chains from one sample sequenced in a study of blood T cell repertoires in COVID-19. The protocol was immunoSEQ multiplex PCR, while the TCRdb copy is restricted to in-frame clones and leaves out a portion. Seen here are roughly 400,000 clones, about 86% observed once, and the top ten hold approximately 9.3%. The material sequenced was PBMCs or T cells enriched from blood (not recorded which). Receptor source: a woman in her forties or fifties who had recovered from COVID-19.

V is TRBV29-1 and J is TRBJ1-4; D is undetermined. CDR1 SQVTM and CDR2 ANQGSEA come from the germline V gene. This CDR3 has 13 amino acids. V gave up 5 bases and J gave up 5 bases, with 12 bases separating them. CDR3 coding DNA: TGCAGCGTTTCACACAGACTAAATGAAAAACTGTTTTTT. This encodes CSVSHRLNEKLFF.

The chain is built from TRBV23-1 and TRBJ2-7; 10 bases align to TRBD1. TRBV23-1 is filed as an ORF, its function uncertain. J was trimmed by 5 bases and V by 0 bases; bases with no gene match: 4. The CDR3 contains 15 residues. CDR3 DNA: TGCGCCAGCAGTCAATCGAGTGACAGGGGGCACGAGCAGTACTTC. Its translation is CASSQSSDRGHEQYF.

This clone was seen once. The chain combines TRBV7-9 with TRBJ1-4; D gene ambiguous. The CDR3 covers 11 residues. The V end lost 2 bases, the J end lost 8 bases, and 3 bases lay between the germline ends. Germline assignment: CDR1 SEHNR and CDR2 FQNEAQ (reference sequence). The CDR3 loop is CASSLSEKLFF. For the CDR3, the DNA is TGTGCCAGCAGCTTAAGCGAAAAACTGTTTTTT.

This chain joins TRBV7-2 and TRBJ2-3, with 9 positions matching TRBD2. The CDR3 is made up of 14 amino acids. In germline, CDR1 is SGHTA, CDR2 FQGNSA. V trimming: 5 bases; J trimming: 1 base; junction bases outside the gene matches: 1. CDR3 amino acids: CASSPSGGTDTQYF. CDR3 DNA sequence: TGTGCCAGCAGCCCTAGCGGGGGCACAGATACGCAGTATTTT.

This chain links TRBV12-3 or TRBV12-4 with TRBJ2-5; D is unresolved. V shed 3 bases and J shed 5 bases, with 4 bases lying between them. CDR3 length: 11 residues. The CDR3 sequence is CASSFGETQYF. The CDR3 coding sequence is TGTGCCAGCAGTTTCGGGGAGACCCAGTACTTC.

The chain recombines TRBV27 with TRBJ2-7; 11 nucleotides match TRBD2. CDR1 and CDR2 (germline): MNHEY, SMNVEV (reference sequence). V dropped 7 bases and J dropped 3; count of bases not matched to a gene: 8. This CDR3 spans 15 amino acids. CDR3 protein: CASNRAGLAVYEQYF. The CDR3 region has the DNA TGTGCCAGCAATCGGGCGGGACTAGCGGTCTACGAGCAGTACTTC.

The V call is TRBV6-5, the J call TRBJ1-2; 7 bases align to TRBD1. The CDR3 length is 12 residues. Germline V gene lookup returns CDR1 MNHEY and CDR2 SVGAGI. Unmatched junction bases numbered 8, after V lost 9 bases and J lost 7 bases. The CDR3 nucleotides are TGTGCCAGGAAGGGGGCGCGACGTGGCTACACCTTC. Protein product: CARKGARRGYTF.

In this sample, this clone turned up a few times. V is TRBV27 and J is TRBJ1-1; D may be TRBD1 (6 bases). Germline V gene data show CDR1 as MNHEY and CDR2 as SMNVEV (reference sequence). V shed 6 bases and J shed 3 bases, with 14 bases lying between them. This CDR3 comprises 14 residues. The CDR3 protein is CASSFSGVHTEAFF. The CDR3 coding sequence is TGTGCCAGCAGCTTCTCAGGGGTCCACACTGAAGCTTTCTTT.

The chain is built from TRBV3-1 (or the pseudogene TRBV3-2) and TRBJ2-1, with TRBD2 matching 11 bases. With 4 bases clipped from V and 4 bases from J, the junction kept 3 bases outside the gene matches. This CDR3 spans 15 amino acids. Looked up from germline, CDR1 is LGHDT and CDR2 is YNNKEL (reference sequence). The CDR3 is CASSLGLAEYNEQFF. CDR3 nucleotides: TGTGCCAGCAGCCTGGGACTAGCGGAGTACAATGAGCAGTTCTTC.

V is TRBV19 and J is TRBJ2-3; D may be TRBD2 (6 bases). V dropped 4 bases and J dropped 3 bases, with 8 bases sitting between them. Germline V CDR1 and CDR2: LNHDA, SQIVND (reference sequence). The CDR3 contains 13 residues. The CDR3 is CASSTTSTDTQYF. The DNA for the CDR3 is TGTGCCAGTAGTACGACTAGTACAGATACGCAGTATTTT.

The chain couples TRBV7-2 to TRBJ1-2; 7 nucleotides agree with TRBD1. With V trimmed by 1 base and J by 8 bases, 13 bases remained unmatched. Germline CDR1 is SGHTA and CDR2 is FQGNSA. This CDR3 is 16 amino acids long. The CDR3 nucleotides are TGTGCCAGCAGCTTAGGGCAGCTTAGACAGGGCCAAGGCTACACCTTC. Amino acids: CASSLGQLRQGQGYTF. The full variable domain, with the rest looked up from reference TRBV7-2 and TRBJ1-2, is GAGVSQSPSNKVTEKGKDVELRCDPISGHTALYWYRQSLGQGLEFLIYFQGNSAPDKSGLPSDRFSAERTGGSVSTLTIQRTQQEDSAVYLCASSLGQLRQGQGYTFGSGTRLTVV.

V usage is TRBV4-3 and J usage is TRBJ1-1, with a weak D call TRBD1 (6 bases). The CDR3 has 15 residues. V dropped 1 base and J dropped 5 bases, with 14 bases sitting between them. Germline V gives CDR1 LGHNA, CDR2 YSLEER. The CDR3, as DNA: TGCGCCAGCAGCCAAGGGTTCCAGGGGAGAACTGAAGCTTTCTTT. As protein: CASSQGFQGRTEAFF.

This chain uses TRBV25-1 with TRBJ1-1, with 7 positions matching TRBD1. The CDR3 consists of 13 residues. The ends lost 5 bases at V and 4 bases at J; junction bases unmatched: 4. Germline values: CDR1 MGHDK, CDR2 SYGVNS. The CDR3 here is CASSPQGITEAFF. As DNA, the CDR3 is TGTGCCAGCAGTCCACAGGGGATCACTGAAGCTTTCTTT.

The sample holds one count of this clone. The V and J genes are TRBV28 and TRBJ1-3; D perhaps matches TRBD1 (6 bases). V shed 5 bases and J shed 0 bases, with 17 bases lying between them. The CDR3 loop spans 17 amino acids. Germline CDR1 MDHEN, CDR2 SYDVKM. CDR3 amino acids: CASSPNTGFLSGNTIYF. For the CDR3, the DNA is TGTGCCAGCAGTCCAAACACAGGGTTTCTCTCTGGAAACACCATATATTTT.

This chain joins TRBV19 and TRBJ2-7, with a weak D call TRBD1 (5 bases). CDR1 is LNHDA, CDR2 SQIVND, per germline (reference sequence). Trimming took 9 bases from V and 6 from J, leaving 18 bases between them. This CDR3 contains 13 residues. CDR3: CARNWRTNREQYF. The DNA for the CDR3 is TGTGCCAGAAACTGGCGGACAAACCGCGAGCAGTACTTC.

V is TRBV2 and J is TRBJ1-3; the D gene is possibly TRBD1 (5 bases). V was clipped by 4 bases and J by 0 bases, with 13 bases between them. Germline CDR1 is SNHLY and CDR2 is FYNNEI. This CDR3 contains 16 residues. Here the CDR3 reads CASSVRRQSSGNTIYF. The CDR3 coding sequence is TGTGCCAGCAGTGTAAGGCGACAGAGCTCTGGAAACACCATATATTTT. Based on the CDR3 plus reference TRBV2 and TRBJ1-3, the full variable domain is EPEVTQTPSHQVTQMGQEVILRCVPISNHLYFYWYRQILGQKVEFLVSFYNNEISEKSEIFDDQFSVERPDGSNFTLKIRSTKLEDSAMYFCASSVRRQSSGNTIYFGEGSWLTVV.

The sample holds a few counts of this clone. This sequence joins TRBV4-3 and TRBJ1-2, with D perhaps TRBD1 (6 bases). Deletions cut 0 bases from V and 3 bases from J, with 14 bases between. The CDR3 spans 16 residues. Germline CDR1 and CDR2: LGHNA and YSLEER. The CDR3 loop is CASSQEFNSGDYGYTF. The CDR3 bases are TGCGCCAGCAGCCAAGAATTTAACTCAGGGGACTATGGCTACACCTTC.

The CDR3 sequence: CASSMDGNTEAFF. CDR3 bases: TGCGCCAGCAGCATGGACGGGAACACTGAAGCTTTCTTT. The chain joins TRBV5-1 to TRBJ1-1; D not certain. Trimming pared 4 bases from V and 1 base from J, leaving 8 bases between. CDR1 and CDR2 (germline): SGHRS, YFSETQ. CDR3 length: 13 residues.

The chain has TRBV7-2 and TRBJ2-7, with 8 bases fitting TRBD2. The CDR3 is made up of 15 amino acids. Germline V gene sequence: CDR1 SGHTA, CDR2 FQGNSA. V lost 6 bases, J lost 1 base, and 8 bases stayed unmatched. CDR3 sequence reads: CASSITGGPSYEQYF. CDR3 sequence (DNA): TGTGCCAGCAGTATAACGGGGGGGCCGTCCTACGAGCAGTACTTC.

This chain joins TRBV28 and TRBJ2-3; tentatively, D is TRBD2 (5 bases). V lost 5 bases and J 2 bases, leaving 14 bases between the germline ends. Germline V gives CDR1 MDHEN, CDR2 SYDVKM. The CDR3 is made up of 15 amino acids. CDR3 amino acids: CASSGRKLLTDTQYF. CDR3 nucleotide sequence: TGTGCCAGCAGTGGGAGAAAGCTACTCACAGATACGCAGTATTTT.

This sequence joins TRBV14 and TRBJ1-1, with D hard to call. This CDR3 is built from 14 residues. The V gene lost 1 base and the J gene lost 3 bases, with 9 bases spanning the gap. The V gene's germline CDR1 is SGHDN and CDR2 FVKESK. For the CDR3, the DNA is TGTGCCAGCAGCCAAGGCTATAGCCACACTGAAGCTTTCTTT. This gives the protein CASSQGYSHTEAFF.

The chain combines TRBV6-1 with TRBJ1-3; perhaps TRBD1 as D (5 bases). With 0 bases removed from V and 2 bases from J, the gap between germline ends came to 11 bases. This CDR3 spans 16 amino acids. Germline V gene data show CDR1 as MNHNS and CDR2 as SASEGT. This CDR3 reads CASSEARGSTGNTIYF. The CDR3 DNA reads TGTGCCAGCAGTGAAGCACGGGGGTCTACTGGAAACACCATATATTTT.

The gene calls are TRBV2 and TRBJ1-6; D perhaps matches TRBD1 (6 bases). The CDR3 runs to 15 residues. The V gene's germline CDR1 is SNHLY and CDR2 FYNNEI. V gave up 6 bases and J gave up 2 bases, with 11 bases separating them. The CDR3 DNA reads as TGTGCCAGCAGCCAACAGGGTACCTATAATTCACCCCTCCACTTT. The encoded protein is CASSQQGTYNSPLHF.

This clone was recorded many times. Other DNA variants within this sample encode the same CDR3. The chain couples TRBV5-6 to TRBJ1-1, with D uncertain. CDR3 length: 13 amino acids. The V gene lost 2 bases and the J gene lost 1 base, with 6 bases spanning the gap. From germline, CDR1 is SGHDT and CDR2 YYEEEE. Written as DNA, the CDR3 is TGTGCCAGCAGCTTCAGCGGGAACACTGAAGCTTTCTTT. It specifies CASSFSGNTEAFF.

The CDR3 DNA sequence: TGCGCCAGCAGCCAAGAGGCTGGACTAGCGGAGAATGAGCAGTTCTTC. The encoded protein is CASSQEAGLAENEQFF. This rearrangement joins TRBV4-1 to TRBJ2-1, with 10 bases identical to TRBD2. The V gene's germline CDR1 is MGHRA and CDR2 YSYEKL. This CDR3 has 16 residues. Unmatched junction bases numbered 6, after V lost 0 bases and J lost 7 bases.

The chain recombines TRBV21-1 with TRBJ1-2; the table assigns TRBD1, which was not confirmed against the DNA. TRBV21-1 is tagged as a pseudogene. This CDR3 spans 18 amino acids. CDR3 bases: TGTGCCAGCAGCAAAGAGGGAGTTGGGACAGCGACCCTCTATGGCTACACCTTC. It is translated as CASSKEGVGTATLYGYTF.